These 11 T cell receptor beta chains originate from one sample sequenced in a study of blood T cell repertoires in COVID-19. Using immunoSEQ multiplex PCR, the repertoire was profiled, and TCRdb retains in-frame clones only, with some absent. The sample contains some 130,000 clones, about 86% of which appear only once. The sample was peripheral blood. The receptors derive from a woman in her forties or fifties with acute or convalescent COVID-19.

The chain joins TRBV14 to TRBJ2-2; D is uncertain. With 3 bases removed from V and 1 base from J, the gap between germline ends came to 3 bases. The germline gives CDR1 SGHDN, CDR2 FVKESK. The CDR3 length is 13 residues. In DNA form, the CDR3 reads TGTGCCAGCAGCCACCTGAACACCGGGGAGCTGTTTTTT. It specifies CASSHLNTGELFF.

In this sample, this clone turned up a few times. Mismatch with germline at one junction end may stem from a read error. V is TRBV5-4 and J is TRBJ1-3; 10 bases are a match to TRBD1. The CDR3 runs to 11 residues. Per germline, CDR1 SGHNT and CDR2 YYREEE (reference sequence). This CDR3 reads CASSSDRGKSF. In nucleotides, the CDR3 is TGTGCCAGCAGCTCGGACAGGGGGAAGAGCTTT.

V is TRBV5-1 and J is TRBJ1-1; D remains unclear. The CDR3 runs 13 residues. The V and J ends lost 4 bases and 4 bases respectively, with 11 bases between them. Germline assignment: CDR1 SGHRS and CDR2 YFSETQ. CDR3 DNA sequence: TGCGCCAGCAGCCCAGAACCGTCCACTGAAGCTTTCTTT. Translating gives CASSPEPSTEAFF.

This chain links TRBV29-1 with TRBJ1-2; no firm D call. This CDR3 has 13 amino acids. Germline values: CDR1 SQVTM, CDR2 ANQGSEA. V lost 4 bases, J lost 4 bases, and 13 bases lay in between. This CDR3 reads CSVVGQEAYGYTF. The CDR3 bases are TGCAGCGTTGTTGGTCAGGAGGCCTATGGCTACACCTTC.

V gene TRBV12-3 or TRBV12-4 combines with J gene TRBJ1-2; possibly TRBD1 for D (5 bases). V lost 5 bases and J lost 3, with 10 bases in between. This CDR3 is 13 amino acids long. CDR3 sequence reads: CASSLWGDYGYTF. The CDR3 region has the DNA TGTGCCAGCAGTCTTTGGGGGGACTATGGCTACACCTTC.

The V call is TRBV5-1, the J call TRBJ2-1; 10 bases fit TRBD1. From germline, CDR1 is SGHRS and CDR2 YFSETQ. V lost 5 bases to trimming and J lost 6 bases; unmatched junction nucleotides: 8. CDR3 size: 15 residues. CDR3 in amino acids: CASSPGQGLGNEQFF. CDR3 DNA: TGCGCCAGCAGTCCGGGACAGGGGTTAGGCAATGAGCAGTTCTTC.

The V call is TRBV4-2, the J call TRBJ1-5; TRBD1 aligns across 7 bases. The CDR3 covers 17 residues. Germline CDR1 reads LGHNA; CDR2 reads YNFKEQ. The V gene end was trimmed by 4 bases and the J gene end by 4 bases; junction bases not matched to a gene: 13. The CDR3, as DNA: TGTGCCAGCAGCCGTCGCCCGGGAACAGGGGATAATCAGCCCCAGCATTTT. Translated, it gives CASSRRPGTGDNQPQHF.

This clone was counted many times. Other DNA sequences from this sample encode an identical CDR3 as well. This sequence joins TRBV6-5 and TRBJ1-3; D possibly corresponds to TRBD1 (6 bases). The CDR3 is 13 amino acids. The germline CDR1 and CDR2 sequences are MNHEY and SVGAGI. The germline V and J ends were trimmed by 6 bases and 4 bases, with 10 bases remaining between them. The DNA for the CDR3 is TGTGCCAGCAGAGCAGGGGCAGGAAACACCATATATTTT. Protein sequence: CASRAGAGNTIYF.

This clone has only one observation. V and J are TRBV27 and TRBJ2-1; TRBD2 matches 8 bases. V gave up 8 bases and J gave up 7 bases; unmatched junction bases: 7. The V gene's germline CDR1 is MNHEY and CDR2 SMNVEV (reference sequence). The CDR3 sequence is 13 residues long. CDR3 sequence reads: CASGSGATNEQFF. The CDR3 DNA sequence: TGTGCCAGCGGTAGCGGGGCCACGAATGAGCAGTTCTTC.

DNA for the CDR3: TGTGCCAACCCGACCGGGGTTGGTGGCTACACCTTC. Residues: CANPTGVGGYTF. The V gene is TRBV2, the J gene TRBJ1-2; no firm D call. Looked up from germline, CDR1 is SNHLY and CDR2 is FYNNEI. Trimming cost V 10 bases and J 7 bases, with 16 bases left between them. The CDR3 has 12 residues.

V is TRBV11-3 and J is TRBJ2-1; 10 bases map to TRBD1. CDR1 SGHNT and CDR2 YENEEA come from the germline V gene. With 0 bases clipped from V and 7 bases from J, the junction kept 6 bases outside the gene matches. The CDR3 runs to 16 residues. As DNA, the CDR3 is TGTGCCAGCAGCTTAGAACCGGGACAGGGGCGGAATGAGCAGTTCTTC. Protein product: CASSLEPGQGRNEQFF.